This is a list of T cell receptor beta chains from one sample in a study of T cell responses to AZD1222 COVID-19 vaccine. The protocol was immunoSEQ multiplex PCR, while the TCRdb copy is restricted to in-frame clones and leaves out a portion. The data contain 90,000 to 100,000 clones, approximately 91% of them singletons. The source was peripheral blood, collected 28 days after the second AZD1222 dose. These receptors were obtained from an adult who received the AZD1222 COVID-19 vaccine. CDR3s leave out the opening cysteine and the closing phenylalanine or tryptophan. The D gene is left open where the match is weak.

ASSMTSGRRSYEQY	TRBJ2-7	TRBD2	TRBV5-1
ASSLGPGTGEGYT	TRBJ1-2	TRBD1	TRBV28
ASSPSSMYEQY	TRBJ2-7	.	TRBV6-5
ASTTQFSYEQY	TRBJ2-7	.	TRBV28
ASSLGQETQY	TRBJ2-5	.	TRBV12-3/TRBV12-4
ADSGGAWEGYT	TRBJ1-2	.	TRBV10-3
SARRLNEQY	TRBJ2-7	.	TRBV20-1
ASSPSTGNTEAF	TRBJ1-1	.	TRBV18
ASHGASGREYNEQF	TRBJ2-1	TRBD2	TRBV28
ASSPTGSDEQY	TRBJ2-7	TRBD1	TRBV19
ASSFQGSGYEQY	TRBJ2-7	.	TRBV6-5
ASSLLAGGPEQY	TRBJ2-7	TRBD2	TRBV7-2
ASSRGVDTEAF	TRBJ1-1	.	TRBV5-5
AITSPGRASGNTIY	TRBJ1-3	.	TRBV10-3
ASSLSGGKSPLH	TRBJ1-6	TRBD1	TRBV27
ASSLAGADTQY	TRBJ2-3	.	TRBV5-5
ASTLEANSNYGYT	TRBJ1-2	.	TRBV5-1
ATSRGLGETQY	TRBJ2-5	.	TRBV15
SVEGGATDTQY	TRBJ2-3	.	TRBV29-1
ASSNGGMNTEAF	TRBJ1-1	.	TRBV28
ASSEGAQPQH	TRBJ1-5	.	TRBV2
ASSLDPGGGNTIY	TRBJ1-3	.	TRBV4-1
ASFTSGNHVRTGELF	TRBJ2-2	TRBD2	TRBV27
ASSLGGGELQY	TRBJ2-7	TRBD2	TRBV7-9
ASSYVDEQF	TRBJ2-1	.	TRBV6-6
ASSLRQPVYNEQF	TRBJ2-1	.	TRBV5-1
ASSVGVEGEQY	TRBJ2-7	.	TRBV9
ASSPSPGFKNEQF	TRBJ2-1	.	TRBV18
ASSLRGQGRPPLH	TRBJ1-6	TRBD1	TRBV5-6
ASSPGANVLT	TRBJ2-6	.	TRBV7-9
ASSIEDWGRNEKLF	TRBJ1-4	.	TRBV19
ASSEFVGADYGYT	TRBJ1-2	.	TRBV10-1
ASSSNLYGYT	TRBJ1-2	.	TRBV13
ASSSEQGMSTEAF	TRBJ1-1	.	TRBV5-5
ASSQGTPRSAGNTIY	TRBJ1-3	.	TRBV16
ATQGSSYNSPLH	TRBJ1-6	TRBD1	TRBV15
SAGTTDTQY	TRBJ2-3	.	TRBV20-1
ASSPSGGNYGYT	TRBJ1-2	.	TRBV7-9
ASSLTYGTATSGSPLH	TRBJ1-6	TRBD1	TRBV27